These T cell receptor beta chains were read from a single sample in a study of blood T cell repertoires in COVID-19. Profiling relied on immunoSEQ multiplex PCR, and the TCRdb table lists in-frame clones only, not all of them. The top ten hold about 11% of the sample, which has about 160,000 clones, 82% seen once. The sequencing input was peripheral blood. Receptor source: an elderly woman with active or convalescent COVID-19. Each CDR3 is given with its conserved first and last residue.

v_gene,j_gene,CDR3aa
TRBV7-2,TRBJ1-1,CASSSNIGGIF
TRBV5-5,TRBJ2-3,CASSLPSTDTQYF
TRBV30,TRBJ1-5,CAWTNSGHPSNQPQHF
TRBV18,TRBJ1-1,CASSPPGQQNTEAFF
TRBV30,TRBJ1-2,CAWIPEGYGYTF
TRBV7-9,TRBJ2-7,CASSFVAGAHEQYF
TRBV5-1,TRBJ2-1,CASSLAATGDGNEQFF
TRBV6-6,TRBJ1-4,CASSYISTGEEKLFF
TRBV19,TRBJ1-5,CASSIGGDSNQPQHF
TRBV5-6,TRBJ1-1,CASSHSAGSEAFF
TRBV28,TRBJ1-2,CASIHRARVNYGYTF
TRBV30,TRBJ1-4,CAWSVHTGEKLFF
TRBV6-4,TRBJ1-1,CASSAEEGTEAFF
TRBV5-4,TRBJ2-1,CASSLDSYNEQFF
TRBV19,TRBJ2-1,CASNSGLAGEGPKNNEQFF